Following are 3 T cell receptor beta chains from one sample sequenced in a study of shared clonotypes between healthy human individuals. As defined, naive CD8 cells were CD45RO-negative and positively selected for CCR7, with terminally differentiated effector memory CD45RA+ cells excluded. TCRdb's table, derived via immunoSEQ multiplex PCR, lists solely in-frame clones and lacks some. The sample records millions of clones, just under 95% being singletons. Sequenced material: naive CD8+ T cells sorted from blood. Receptors were obtained from a man aged 18 to 30 in good health.

The V gene is TRBV7-2, the J gene TRBJ2-7; 8 nucleotides align to TRBD2. Germline-derived CDR1 and CDR2 are SGHTA and FQGNSA. The CDR3 covers 16 residues. V trimming: 0 bases; J trimming: 2 bases; junction bases outside the gene matches: 6. CDR3 nucleotides: TGTGCCAGCAGCTTAGCGGGGGGTAGCGGGACCTACGAGCAGTACTTC. It specifies CASSLAGGSGTYEQYF.

The rearrangement uses TRBV6-1 and TRBJ1-3, with D unclear. Germline V lookup: CDR1 MNHNS, CDR2 SASEGT. The length of the CDR3 is 16 residues. The V end lost 3 bases, the J end lost 0 bases, and 12 bases lay between the germline ends. The CDR3 nucleotides are TGTGCCAGCAGTGAGGCAGAGACATACTCTGGAAACACCATATATTTT. Protein sequence: CASSEAETYSGNTIYF.

This chain connects TRBV7-9 to TRBJ1-2, with a tentative D call TRBD1 (6 bases). Germline V gives CDR1 SEHNR, CDR2 FQNEAQ (reference sequence). This CDR3 has 13 residues. The V gene lost 1 base and the J gene lost 8 bases, with 11 bases spanning the gap. CDR3 sequence: CASSLGTVEGYTF. As DNA, the CDR3 is TGTGCCAGCAGCTTAGGGACAGTAGAAGGCTACACCTTC.